The entry below gives a single T cell receptor (beta chain) sequence along with its context. The TCRbeta library incorporated unique molecular identifiers. MiXCR was run by TCRdb on the PCR reads, yielding one entry per CDR3 protein. The repertoire holds roughly 500,000 distinct CDR3 sequences, with about 30% as singletons. Germline loops: CDR1 MNHEY, CDR2 SVGAGI. Trimming removed 2 bases from V and 5 bases from J; junction bases left unmatched: 6. The CDR3 loop spans 15 amino acids. The sample originates from a study of T-cell reconstitution after alpha-beta-depleted transplantation in children. The sample here was PBMCs from the stem cell graft donor, taken from the stem cell graft. The TCR sequence derives from a human donor who donated a stem cell graft to a child with aplastic anemia. The chain joins TRBV6-5 to TRBJ1-2, with 9 bases lining up with TRBD1. The CDR3 region has the DNA TGTGCCAGCAGTTACCCGCCGGGACAGGGATATGGCTACACCTTC. Translation: CASSYPPGQGYGYTF.